The next 17 T cell receptor beta chains were all read from a single sample in a study of cytomegalovirus exposure and HLA in healthy donors. PCR was performed using 60 Vbeta and 13 Jbeta primers. Using immunoSEQ multiplex PCR, the repertoire was profiled, and TCRdb retains in-frame clones only, with some absent. The repertoire holds some 150,000 clones, with over 60% as singletons. Sequencing input: PBMCs. These receptors originate from a man in his forties or fifties in good health and CMV-seropositive.

Remarks on this clone: Because the CDR3 is missing its conserved closing phenylalanine or tryptophan, this is likely a read error. The chain recombines TRBV13 with TRBJ1-2, with 11 bases identical to TRBD1. Per the germline V gene, CDR1 is PRHDT and CDR2 is FYEKMQ (reference sequence). V gave up 5 bases and J gave up 8 bases; unmatched junction bases: 10. The CDR3 is made up of 15 amino acids. This CDR3 is CASSLSGQGAHGYTL. CDR3 in DNA: TGTGCCAGCAGCCTTTCCGGACAGGGGGCGCACGGCTACACCCTC.

The rearrangement links TRBV19 to TRBJ2-1; 8 bases match TRBD1. V lost 5 bases to trimming and J lost 5 bases; unmatched junction nucleotides: 2. Germline V CDR1 and CDR2: LNHDA, SQIVND (reference sequence). This CDR3 is built from 13 residues. CDR3 sequence: CASSSTGDNEQFF. As DNA, the CDR3 is TGTGCCAGTAGTTCGACAGGGGACAATGAGCAGTTCTTC.

The chain carries TRBV6-1 and TRBJ2-2; 7 bases agree with TRBD2. Unmatched junction bases numbered 9, after V lost 7 bases and J lost 7 bases. Germline CDR1 MNHNS, CDR2 SASEGT. The CDR3 is 14 residues long. This CDR3 reads CASILSGDFGELFF. The CDR3 DNA sequence: TGTGCCAGCATCTTGAGCGGGGACTTCGGGGAGCTGTTTTTT.

The gene calls are TRBV19 and TRBJ1-5; the match to TRBD1 covers 7 bases. Germline CDR1 and CDR2: LNHDA and SQIVND (reference sequence). The CDR3 has 15 amino acids. The J segment lost 2 bases and the V segment lost 6 bases, leaving 7 bases of the junction unmatched. The CDR3: CASSPGQIRNQPQHF. For the CDR3, the DNA is TGTGCCAGTAGCCCGGGACAGATACGCAATCAGCCCCAGCATTTT.

The CDR3 DNA follows: TGTGCCAGCAGCCCGGGACAGGGATTAAACTACGAGCAGTACTTC. As protein: CASSPGQGLNYEQYF. V gene TRBV11-2 combines with J gene TRBJ2-7, with 9 bases identical to TRBD1. This CDR3 is built from 15 residues. The V gene end was trimmed by 5 bases and the J gene end by 3 bases; junction bases not matched to a gene: 8. Germline CDR1 SGHAT, CDR2 FQNNGV.

This sequence joins TRBV11-3 and TRBJ1-2, with 12 bases aligning to TRBD1. There are 16 residues in the CDR3. CDR1 is SGHNT and CDR2 is YENEEA in the germline V gene. V was pared by 5 bases and J by 7 bases, with 11 bases of the junction left unmatched. The CDR3 bases are TGTGCCAGCAGCGAAACCCCGGGACAGGGGGCGATTGGCTACACCTTC. Its protein is CASSETPGQGAIGYTF.

This clone has a handful of counts. One end of the junction varies from germline; a read error may be responsible. This chain uses TRBV20-1 with TRBJ1-2, with a tentative D call TRBD1 (6 bases). CDR1 and CDR2 (germline): DFQATT, SNEGSKA (reference sequence). CDR3 size: 11 residues. In DNA, the CDR3 is TGCAGTGCTAAAACGGGACAATTCTCCGGCTTC. It specifies CSAKTGQFSGF.

J is TRBJ1-4 and V is TRBV5-1; a possible D gene is TRBD1 (5 bases). Germline CDR1 is SGHRS and CDR2 is YFSETQ. Trimming removed 0 bases at V and 1 base at J, with 10 bases between. The length of the CDR3 is 16 residues. The CDR3: CASSLDGGGTNEKLFF. The CDR3 DNA reads TGCGCCAGCAGCTTGGACGGGGGTGGAACTAATGAAAAACTGTTTTTT.

The rearrangement joins TRBV2 to TRBJ1-1; TRBD1 aligns across 9 bases. Germline V gene sequence: CDR1 SNHLY, CDR2 FYNNEI. With V trimmed by 5 bases and J by 4 bases, 5 bases remained unmatched. This CDR3 has 14 amino acids. CDR3 protein: CASSPKTGGTEAFF. Here the CDR3 DNA reads TGTGCCAGCAGTCCTAAGACAGGGGGCACTGAAGCTTTCTTT.

The chain uses TRBV19 and TRBJ1-1, with a tentative D call TRBD1 (5 bases). Looked up from germline, CDR1 is LNHDA and CDR2 is SQIVND (reference sequence). The CDR3 loop spans 14 amino acids. With 3 bases removed from V and 1 base from J, the gap between germline ends came to 9 bases. The CDR3, as DNA: TGTGCCAGTAGTATCGGCCAGGGGAACACTGAAGCTTTCTTT. Its protein is CASSIGQGNTEAFF.

This sequence joins TRBV5-4 and TRBJ1-1; D not resolved. V was pared by 3 bases and J by 4 bases, with 13 bases between. CDR1 and CDR2 (germline): SGHNT, YYREEE (reference sequence). This CDR3 is 14 amino acids long. CDR3 residues: CASSSGSGVTEAFF. The DNA of the CDR3 is TGTGCCAGCAGCTCGGGGAGCGGGGTCACTGAAGCTTTCTTT.

V and J are TRBV27 and TRBJ2-1; 13 positions match TRBD2. Looked up from germline, CDR1 is MNHEY and CDR2 is SMNVEV (reference sequence). With V trimmed by 5 bases and J by 4 bases, 8 bases remained unmatched. The CDR3 length is 17 residues. Here the CDR3 reads CASSPRPGLAGYNEQFF. The CDR3 coding sequence is TGTGCCAGCAGTCCGAGACCGGGACTAGCGGGATACAATGAGCAGTTCTTC.

J is TRBJ2-6 and V is TRBV19, with D perhaps matching TRBD2 (5 bases). Trimming cost V 5 bases and J 0 bases, with 8 bases left between them. Germline values: CDR1 LNHDA, CDR2 SQIVND (reference sequence). This CDR3 region has 15 residues. The CDR3 coding sequence is TGTGCCAGTAGTGCGACTACCTCTGGGGCCAACGTCCTGACTTTC. Translated: CASSATTSGANVLTF.

The J gene is TRBJ2-6, the V gene TRBV4-3; D is ambiguous. With 3 bases removed from V and 2 bases from J, the gap between germline ends came to 8 bases. The CDR3 loop spans 15 amino acids. CDR1 and CDR2 (germline): LGHNA, YSLEER. CDR3: CASSHAPPGANVLTF. As DNA, the CDR3 is TGCGCCAGCAGCCACGCGCCGCCTGGGGCCAACGTCCTGACTTTC.

The rearrangement joins TRBV6-6 to TRBJ2-1; D is unclear. The ends were cut back, 4 bases at V and 5 bases at J, with 12 bases in the middle. The germline V gene encodes CDR1 MNHNY and CDR2 SVGAGI (reference sequence). CDR3 size: 14 residues. The CDR3 reads CASSWPGANNEQFF. The CDR3 DNA is TGTGCCAGCAGTTGGCCCGGAGCAAACAATGAGCAGTTCTTC.

CDR3 sequence reads: CASSRAGGRGYEQYF. The CDR3 DNA is TGTGCCAGCTCCCGAGCGGGGGGGCGGGGGTACGAGCAGTACTTC. This chain joins TRBV7-8 and TRBJ2-7, with TRBD2 identical over 10 bases. Germline CDR1 SGHVS, CDR2 FQNEAQ. V gave up 8 bases and J gave up 4 bases; unmatched junction bases: 11. This CDR3 has 15 residues.

The gene calls are TRBV18 and TRBJ1-5, with 7 bases lining up with TRBD1. Unmatched junction bases numbered 15, after V lost 4 bases and J lost 3 bases. Per germline, CDR1 KGHSH and CDR2 LQKENI. The CDR3 covers 18 residues. The CDR3 here is CASSRKGTEPFFNQPQHF. Here the CDR3 DNA reads TGTGCCAGCTCACGAAAGGGGACAGAACCGTTTTTCAATCAGCCCCAGCATTTT.